This record covers a single T cell receptor beta chain. This sample was taken from a study of shared clonotypes between healthy human individuals. About 30,000 T cell genomes, or roughly 200 ng DNA, went into the sorted-subset replicate PCRs. TCRdb's copy holds only in-frame clones and misses some; the assay was immunoSEQ multiplex PCR. The table shows millions of clones, with around 90% occurring only once. Trimming shortened V by 4 bases and J by 4 bases, and 18 bases separated the two germline ends. Per germline, CDR1 SGDLS and CDR2 YYNGEE. This CDR3 comprises 16 residues. The source is a young man in good health. What was sequenced was naive CD4+ T cells sorted from blood. Stated subset: CD45RA+ positively selected. V gene TRBV9 combines with J gene TRBJ2-1; perhaps TRBD2 as D (5 bases). The CDR3 DNA is TGTGCCAGCAGCCCCCTTGGACTCGACAAATACAATGAGCAGTTCTTC. Translated, it gives CASSPLGLDKYNEQFF.